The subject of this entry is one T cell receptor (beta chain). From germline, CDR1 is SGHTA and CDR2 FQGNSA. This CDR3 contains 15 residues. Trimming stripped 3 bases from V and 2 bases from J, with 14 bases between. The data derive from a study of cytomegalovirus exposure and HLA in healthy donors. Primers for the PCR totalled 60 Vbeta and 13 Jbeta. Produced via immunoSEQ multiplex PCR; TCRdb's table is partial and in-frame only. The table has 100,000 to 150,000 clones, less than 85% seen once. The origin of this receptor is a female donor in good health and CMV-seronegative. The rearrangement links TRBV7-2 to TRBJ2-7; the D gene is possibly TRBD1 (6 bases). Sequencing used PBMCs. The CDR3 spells CASSLTRDTPYEQYF. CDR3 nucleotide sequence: TGTGCCAGCAGCTTGACCCGGGACACCCCCTACGAGCAGTACTTC.